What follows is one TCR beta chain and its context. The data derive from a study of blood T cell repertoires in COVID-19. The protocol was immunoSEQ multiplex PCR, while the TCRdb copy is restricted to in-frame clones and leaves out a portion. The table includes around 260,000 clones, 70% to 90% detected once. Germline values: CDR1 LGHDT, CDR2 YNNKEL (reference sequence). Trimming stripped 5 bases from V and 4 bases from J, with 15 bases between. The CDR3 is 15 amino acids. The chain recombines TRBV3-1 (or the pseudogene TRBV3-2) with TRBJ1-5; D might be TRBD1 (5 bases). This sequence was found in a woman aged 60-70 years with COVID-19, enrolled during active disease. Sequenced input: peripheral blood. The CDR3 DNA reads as TGTGCCAGCAGCGGCGGGGCAGGGAGGAATCAGCCCCAGCATTTT. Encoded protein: CASSGGAGRNQPQHF.